The 23 T cell receptor beta chains reported below all come from one sample, sequenced in a study of T cells in women clearing cervical HPV infection (dated by TCRdb to the late 2010s). Libraries were built with the immunoSEQ multiplex PCR assay. TCRdb carries this immuneACCESS record with in-frame sequences only. Its versions omit some clonotypes, under half of them owing to an unresolved V gene in the studies checked, with the rest unexplained. The table for this sample lists some 40,000 clones. The top ten constitute 4.5% to 5.5% of the sample. The material sequenced was blood buffy coat. Every receptor here comes from a woman between 18 and 70 years old with a cervical HPV16 infection that either progressed to CIN3+ or cleared (not recorded which).

With regard to this clone: The CDR3 end is not reached by the read, which stops 3 residues before it; the germline J gene fills it in. V usage is TRBV7-3 and J usage is TRBJ2-5; D might be TRBD2 (5 bases). Germline-derived CDR1 and CDR2 are SGHTA and FQGTGA. The V end lost 5 bases, the J end lost 4 bases, and 11 bases lay between the germline ends. This CDR3 contains 13 residues. CDR3 DNA (partial): TGTGCCAGCAGCCCGGACTCTACAGAGACC. Protein product: CASSPDSTET. The whole CDR3 sequence reads CASSPDSTETQYF.

As to this clone: With the read ending 3 residues before the CDR3 end, the germline J gene is used to fill in that end. This chain connects TRBV5-1 to TRBJ2-3; 8 bases match TRBD2. Germline V gene sequence: CDR1 SGHRS, CDR2 YFSETQ. The V gene end was trimmed by 4 bases and the J gene end by 2 bases; junction bases not matched to a gene: 9. This CDR3 spans 16 amino acids. CDR3 amino acids: CASSPDRGGYTDTQYF. The DNA read from the CDR3 is TGCGCCAGCAGCCCAGACCGGGGGGGATACACAGATACG. The variable domain in full, with the rest retrieved from reference TRBV5-1 and TRBJ2-3, is KAGVTQTPRYLIKTRGQQVTLSCSPISGHRSVSWYQQTPGQGLQFLFEYFSETQRNKGNFPGRFSGRQFSNSRSEMNVSTLELGDSALYLCASSPDRGGYTDTQYFGPGTRLTVL.

As regards this clone: The CDR3 is cut off 3 residues early in the read; its end comes from the germline J gene. The rearrangement joins TRBV6-1 to TRBJ1-5, with TRBD1 as a possible D gene (5 bases). Trimming stripped 2 bases from V and 5 bases from J, with 16 bases between. The germline V gene has CDR1 MNHNS and CDR2 SASEGT. The CDR3 is made up of 16 amino acids. The CDR3 DNA, read in part, is TGTGCCAGCAGTGAATCTTATGCAGGGAGGTATCAGCCC. Residues: CASSESYAGRYQP. In full, the CDR3 reads CASSESYAGRYQPQHF.

In regard to this clone: The read ends 3 residues early relative to the CDR3; the germline J gene fills the gap. V usage is TRBV7-6 and J usage is TRBJ1-1; 8 positions agree with TRBD1. Trimming took 5 bases from V and 0 from J; bases not matched to a gene: 2. CDR1 is SGHVS and CDR2 is FNYEAQ in the germline V gene. The CDR3 consists of 14 residues. The CDR3 here is CASSLTGVNTEAFF. CDR3 bases read: TGTGCCAGCAGCCTGACAGGGGTGAACACTGAA.

Of note for this clone: The read terminates 3 residues before the CDR3 end, so the remaining end is supplied by the germline J gene. The chain carries TRBV2 and TRBJ2-7; D is perhaps TRBD1 (5 bases). The germline gives CDR1 SNHLY, CDR2 FYNNEI. The V and J ends lost 7 bases and 6 bases respectively, with 13 bases between them. This CDR3 is built from 12 residues. The CDR3 is CASNVRVSEQYF. The CDR3 DNA, read in part, is TGTGCCAGCAATGTCAGGGTTAGCGAG. Supplemented by reference TRBV2 and TRBJ2-7, the full variable domain reads EPEVTQTPSHQVTQMGQEVILRCVPISNHLYFYWYRQILGQKVEFLVSFYNNEISEKSEIFDDQFSVERPDGSNFTLKIRSTKLEDSAMYFCASNVRVSEQYFGPGTRLTVT.

With respect to this clone: The read ends 3 residues early relative to the CDR3; the germline J gene fills the gap. The genes are TRBV14 and TRBJ1-1; TRBD1 agrees at 10 bases. Germline lookup yields CDR1 SGHDN and CDR2 FVKESK. The V segment lost 2 bases and the J segment 4 bases; nucleotides outside the gene matches: 7. The CDR3 has 16 residues. The CDR3 bases that were read are TGTGCCAGCAGCCAATCGGGACAGGGGAAGGTCACTGAA. It encodes CASSQSGQGKVTE. The CDR3, in full, reads CASSQSGQGKVTEAFF.

As regards this clone: The read terminates 3 residues before the CDR3 end, so the remaining end is supplied by the germline J gene. The V gene is TRBV6-1, the J gene TRBJ1-3; D may be TRBD1 (5 bases). The CDR3 spans 15 residues. V gave up 4 bases and J gave up 0 bases, with 10 bases separating them. CDR1 MNHNS and CDR2 SASEGT come from the germline V gene. CDR3 DNA (partial): TGTGCCAGCAGTGTAGACAGCGTCTCTGGAAACACC. Translation: CASSVDSVSGNT. The entire CDR3 reads CASSVDSVSGNTIYF.

Regarding this clone: The read finishes 3 residues shy of the CDR3 end, and the germline J gene is used to complete it. This chain joins TRBV7-3 and TRBJ2-3; 12 bases fit TRBD2. CDR3 length: 17 amino acids. Germline V CDR1 and CDR2: SGHTA, FQGTGA. V trimming: 5 bases; J trimming: 2 bases; junction bases outside the gene matches: 8. The DNA read from the CDR3 is TGTGCCAGCAGCCGACGACTAGCGGGGGCCAACACAGATACG. Amino acid sequence: CASSRRLAGANTDT. The complete CDR3 sequence is CASSRRLAGANTDTQYF.

The covered CDR3 bases are TGTGCCTGGGGAGGAACTGACAGGGTAGGAGAGACC. Protein sequence: CAWGGTDRVGET. The full CDR3 protein reads CAWGGTDRVGETQYF. The chain carries TRBV30 and TRBJ2-5; 7 positions agree with TRBD1. Read coverage stops 3 residues before the CDR3 terminus; the germline J gene supplies the remainder. CDR1 is GTSNPN, CDR2 SVGIG, per germline (reference sequence). The CDR3 has 15 amino acids. The V segment lost 5 bases and the J segment 4 bases; nucleotides outside the gene matches: 13.

As regards this clone: The read ends 3 residues shy of where the CDR3 ends; the end is completed using the germline J gene. The rearrangement links TRBV27 to TRBJ1-2; 7 bases fit TRBD1. The CDR3 contains 12 residues. With V trimmed by 7 bases and J by 4 bases, 3 bases remained unmatched. Germline assignment: CDR1 MNHEY and CDR2 SMNVEV (reference sequence). The DNA read from the CDR3 is TGTGCCAGCAAAGGGGGCACCTATGGC. Its protein is CASKGGTYG. The entire CDR3 protein is CASKGGTYGYTF.

About this clone: The CDR3 end lies 3 residues beyond the end of the read and is filled in from the germline J gene. The J gene is TRBJ1-2, the V gene TRBV11-1; no firm D call. Trimming removed 2 bases at V and 0 bases at J, with 10 bases between. Germline V gene data show CDR1 as SGHAT and CDR2 as FQDESV (reference sequence). The CDR3 totals 15 residues. The CDR3 loop reads CASSLRRAPNYGYTF. The sequenced part of the CDR3 DNA is TGTGCCAGCAGCTTAAGGCGGGCTCCTAACTATGGC.

Regarding this clone: The CDR3 end falls 3 residues outside the read, so it is completed with the germline J gene. The J gene is TRBJ1-3, the V gene TRBV4-2, with TRBD1 identical over 7 bases. CDR3 length: 16 amino acids. The trim removed 6 bases at V and 0 bases at J, leaving 8 bases unmatched. In germline, CDR1 is LGHNA, CDR2 YNFKEQ. The CDR3 here is CASREGAVDSGNTIYF. The CDR3 bases that were read are TGTGCCAGCAGGGAGGGGGCAGTTGACTCTGGAAACACC.

Details on this clone: Read coverage stops 3 residues before the CDR3 terminus; the germline J gene supplies the remainder. V usage is TRBV7-9 and J usage is TRBJ1-5; 10 bases map to TRBD1. V gave up 5 bases and J gave up 4 bases; unmatched junction bases: 2. The CDR3 totals 14 residues. CDR1 and CDR2 from the germline V gene are SEHNR and FQNEAQ (reference sequence). Incomplete CDR3 DNA: TGTGCCAGCAGCCGACAGGGGGCGAATCAGCCC. It translates to CASSRQGANQP. The full CDR3 is CASSRQGANQPQHF. Supplemented by reference TRBV7-9 and TRBJ1-5, the full variable domain reads DTGVSQNPRHKITKRGQNVTFRCDPISEHNRLYWYRQTLGQGPEFLTYFQNEAQLEKSRLLSDRFSAERPKGSFSTLEIQRTEQGDSAMYLCASSRQGANQPQHFGDGTRLSIL.

Concerning this clone itself: The read terminates 3 residues ahead of where the CDR3 ends, so the germline J gene completes it. The V and J genes are TRBV5-1 and TRBJ2-3; D is undetermined. Trimming took 0 bases from V and 0 from J, leaving 8 bases between them. The CDR3 totals 15 residues. Germline V lookup: CDR1 SGHRS, CDR2 YFSETQ. The CDR3 region is CASSLEGRSTDTQYF. CDR3 DNA (partial): TGCGCCAGCAGCTTGGAGGGCAGGAGCACAGATACG.

Comments on this clone: Sequencing ends 3 residues short of the CDR3 end; the germline J gene provides the rest. The V and J genes are TRBV19 and TRBJ1-5, with D unresolved. The CDR3 length is 16 residues. From germline, CDR1 is LNHDA and CDR2 SQIVND (reference sequence). V lost 4 bases, J lost 4 bases, and 17 bases lay in between. Incomplete CDR3 DNA: TGTGCCAGTAGTACCTCACACTCTTTCGGGAATCAGCCC. It encodes CASSTSHSFGNQP. The whole CDR3 region reads CASSTSHSFGNQPQHF.

A remark on this clone: The read ends 3 residues shy of where the CDR3 ends; the end is completed using the germline J gene. The genes are TRBV20-1 and TRBJ1-1; 8 positions agree with TRBD1. CDR1 DFQATT and CDR2 SNEGSKA come from the germline V gene (reference sequence). The CDR3 runs 13 residues. V shed 6 bases, J shed 5 bases, and the junction held 8 bases outside the gene matches. The part of the CDR3 DNA that was read is TGCAGTGCCGTCGACAGGGGATGGACTGAA. Translating gives CSAVDRGWTE. The whole CDR3 is CSAVDRGWTEAFF.

With respect to this clone: The read comes to an end 3 residues before the CDR3 does, leaving the germline J gene to fill in the end. The genes are TRBV28 and TRBJ1-2; the D gene is possibly TRBD1 (5 bases). The V end lost 7 bases, the J end lost 0 bases, and 18 bases lay between the germline ends. This CDR3 has 16 amino acids. Per the germline V gene, CDR1 is MDHEN and CDR2 is SYDVKM. CDR3 amino acids: CASTQGGAVANYGYTF. The CDR3 DNA, read in part, is TGTGCCAGCACCCAGGGAGGGGCGGTAGCTAACTATGGC.

The CDR3 bases that were read are TGTGCCAGCAGCCAGGGTAGGGAGTCG. This gives the protein CASSQGRES. The whole CDR3 reads CASSQGRESQYF. V gene TRBV7-9 combines with J gene TRBJ2-3; D is possibly TRBD1 or TRBD2 (5 bases each). The CDR3 goes on 3 residues after the read ends, and that part is filled in from the germline J gene. The CDR3 is made up of 12 amino acids. Germline V gene lookup returns CDR1 SEHNR and CDR2 FQNEAQ (reference sequence). The complete variable domain, with remaining parts taken from reference TRBV7-9 and TRBJ2-3, reads DTGVSQNPRHKITKRGQNVTFRCDPISEHNRLYWYRQTLGQGPEFLTYFQNEAQLEKSRLLSDRFSAERPKGSFSTLEIQRTEQGDSAMYLCASSQGRESQYFGPGTRLTVL.

Comment on this clone: The sequence runs out 3 residues before the end of the CDR3; the remainder is reconstructed from the germline J gene. The J gene is TRBJ2-1, the V gene TRBV20-1; a weak D match, TRBD1 (6 bases). V was pared by 0 bases and J by 0 bases, with 18 bases between. The CDR3 is made up of 18 amino acids. Per the germline V gene, CDR1 is DFQATT and CDR2 is SNEGSKA (reference sequence). The CDR3 region is CSARDPRGAPSSYNEQFF. Partial CDR3 DNA: TGCAGTGCTAGAGATCCCAGGGGAGCCCCGAGCTCCTACAATGAG.

Partial CDR3 DNA: TGTGCCAGCACCGGACAGGGGGCGATCGGGGAG. Its translation is CASTGQGAIGE. The complete CDR3 protein is CASTGQGAIGELFF. This rearrangement joins TRBV19 to TRBJ2-2; 11 bases agree with TRBD1. The CDR3 end falls 3 residues outside the read, so it is completed with the germline J gene. This CDR3 is built from 14 residues. Germline V CDR1 and CDR2: LNHDA, SQIVND (reference sequence). J was trimmed by 7 bases and V by 9 bases; bases with no gene match: 7.

The CDR3 sequence: CASSLAGAGGSTEAFF. The DNA read from the CDR3 is TGCGCCAGCAGCTTGGCAGGGGCAGGGGGCTCCACTGAA. J is TRBJ1-1 and V is TRBV5-1; TRBD1 agrees at 8 bases. The read comes to an end 3 residues before the CDR3 does, leaving the germline J gene to fill in the end. V lost 0 bases, J lost 4 bases, and 8 bases stayed unmatched. Germline V gives CDR1 SGHRS, CDR2 YFSETQ. This CDR3 has 16 residues. Filled out from reference TRBV5-1 and TRBJ1-1, the complete variable domain reads KAGVTQTPRYLIKTRGQQVTLSCSPISGHRSVSWYQQTPGQGLQFLFEYFSETQRNKGNFPGRFSGRQFSNSRSEMNVSTLELGDSALYLCASSLAGAGGSTEAFFGQGTRLTVV.

Worth noting for this clone: The read comes to an end 3 residues before the CDR3 does, leaving the germline J gene to fill in the end. The chain carries TRBV5-1 and TRBJ1-1; D uncertain. Germline assignment: CDR1 SGHRS and CDR2 YFSETQ. This CDR3 is built from 13 residues. Between the trimmed V and J ends, which lost 1 base and 1 base, there was a span of 5 bases. Incomplete CDR3 DNA: TGCGCCAGCAGCTTGACAGAGAACACTGAA. It translates to CASSLTENTE. From start to end, the CDR3 is CASSLTENTEAFF.

Turning to this clone: The read terminates 3 residues ahead of where the CDR3 ends, so the germline J gene completes it. This chain connects TRBV6-2 or TRBV6-3 to TRBJ2-7; possible D gene TRBD1, 6 bases. This CDR3 spans 13 amino acids. V was trimmed by 4 bases and J by 0 bases, leaving 7 bases between them. Germline values: CDR1 MNHEY, CDR2 SVGEGT. The CDR3 region is CASSSRGSYEQYF. CDR3 bases read: TGTGCCAGCAGTTCCAGGGGCTCCTACGAG.